Following are 30 T cell receptor beta chains from one sample sequenced in a study of T cells after yellow fever vaccination. One entry per CDR3 protein results from TCRdb running MiXCR on the 5' RACE reads. The sample consists of some 320,000 distinct CDR3 sequences, approximately 4% of them appearing once. Sequencing used PBMCs, obtained 5 days after the yellow fever booster vaccination. The receptors here all came from a young man who received the YFV17D yellow fever vaccine.

This chain uses TRBV20-1 with TRBJ2-1, with D possibly TRBD1 on 5 matching bases. V lost 5 bases and J 4 bases, leaving 15 bases between the germline ends. The CDR3 runs 14 residues. Germline CDR1 DFQATT, CDR2 SNEGSKA (reference sequence). CDR3 nucleotides: TGCAGTGCTGGGGCAGGACCCTCATACAATGAGCAGTTCTTC. Residues: CSAGAGPSYNEQFF.

The chain employs TRBV19 and TRBJ1-3, with D tentatively TRBD1 (5 bases). Trimming stripped 4 bases from V and 4 bases from J, with 14 bases between. Germline assignment: CDR1 LNHDA and CDR2 SQIVND (reference sequence). The CDR3 totals 15 residues. DNA for the CDR3: TGTGCCAGTAGTAGTAGGGGTACCGCCGGAAACACCATATATTTT. Its protein is CASSSRGTAGNTIYF.

The chain carries TRBV20-1 and TRBJ2-5; no clear D gene. Per the germline V gene, CDR1 is DFQATT and CDR2 is SNEGSKA (reference sequence). The CDR3 has 15 amino acids. Trimming pared 3 bases from V and 5 bases from J, leaving 19 bases between. The CDR3, as DNA: TGCAGTGCTAGCCAAGCTAGTAGTCTCCGGGAGACCCAGTACTTC. It encodes CSASQASSLRETQYF.

This clonotype was detected a few times. The V gene is TRBV29-1, the J gene TRBJ2-5, with a weak D call TRBD1 (10 bases). Trimming cost V 3 bases and J 3 bases, with 26 bases left between them. The CDR3 covers 18 residues. From germline, CDR1 is SQVTM and CDR2 ANQGSEA. CDR3 protein: CSVDRDRGGIAGEETQYF. In DNA form, the CDR3 reads TGCAGCGTTGACCGGGACAGGGGCGGAATAGCGGGAGAAGAGACCCAGTACTTC.

CDR3: CSLPLAGANNEQFF. The CDR3 bases are TGCAGCCTCCCACTAGCGGGGGCGAACAATGAGCAGTTCTTC. This chain links TRBV29-1 with TRBJ2-1, with TRBD2 matching 11 bases. The germline V gene encodes CDR1 SQVTM and CDR2 ANQGSEA. This CDR3 is 14 amino acids long. V shed 8 bases and J 5 bases; nucleotides not matched to a gene: 8.

This chain joins TRBV20-1 and TRBJ1-2, with 7 bases fitting TRBD1. The germline gives CDR1 DFQATT, CDR2 SNEGSKA (reference sequence). The CDR3 is 13 residues long. Unmatched junction bases numbered 6, after V lost 6 bases and J lost 2 bases. This chain's CDR3 is CSALMTGNYGYTF. CDR3 sequence (DNA): TGCAGTGCACTTATGACAGGGAACTATGGCTACACCTTC.

The table lists this clonotype with many counts. The genes are TRBV10-3 and TRBJ2-7; D is unclear. CDR1 and CDR2 (germline): ENHRY, SYGVKD. V lost 5 bases and J lost 2, with 7 bases in between. CDR3 length equals 12 residues. CDR3 sequence (DNA): TGTGCCATCAGTTCCTCTACCTACGAGCAGTACTTC. Protein product: CAISSSTYEQYF.

This clonotype was picked up a small number of times. CDR3 in DNA: TGCAGTGGGACAGGGGGTGATTCGTTGAACACTGAAGCTTTCTTT. It specifies CSGTGGDSLNTEAFF. This chain links TRBV20-1 with TRBJ1-1; 10 bases are shared with TRBD1. V was clipped by 7 bases and J by 0 bases; unmatched bases: 8. The CDR3 length is 15 residues. Germline-derived CDR1 and CDR2 are DFQATT and SNEGSKA (reference sequence).

This clonotype was observed a handful of times. The chain couples TRBV6-2 or TRBV6-3 to TRBJ2-5; 11 positions match TRBD2. V lost 2 bases and J lost 1; bases outside the gene matches: 0. There are 15 residues in the CDR3. Per germline, CDR1 MNHEY and CDR2 SVGEGT. CDR3 protein: CASSYGLAGQETQYF. DNA for the CDR3: TGTGCCAGCAGTTACGGACTAGCGGGCCAAGAGACCCAGTACTTC.

This clonotype has just a few counts. The chain recombines TRBV5-1 with TRBJ2-1; D is possibly TRBD2 (9 bases). The CDR3 runs to 18 residues. The V gene's germline CDR1 is SGHRS and CDR2 YFSETQ. Trimming cost V 4 bases and J 6 bases, with 26 bases left between them. The CDR3 DNA reads TGCGCCAGCAGCCGAGGGACAGGAGACCCGACTAGCGGCAATGAGCAGTTCTTC. As protein: CASSRGTGDPTSGNEQFF.

The rearrangement joins TRBV6-5 to TRBJ2-7; no clear D. Germline V gene data show CDR1 as MNHEY and CDR2 as SVGAGI. The CDR3 loop spans 16 amino acids. Between the trimmed V and J ends, which lost 0 bases and 2 bases, there was a span of 14 bases. CDR3: CASSYSAFAAAYEQYF. CDR3 in DNA: TGTGCCAGCAGTTACTCGGCGTTTGCGGCTGCCTACGAGCAGTACTTC.

This clonotype was found a few times. This chain uses TRBV7-3 with TRBJ2-3; no clear D gene. The germline gives CDR1 SGHTA, CDR2 FQGTGA. The CDR3 has 13 amino acids. Trimming removed 0 bases at V and 6 bases at J, with 7 bases between. CDR3: CASSLTLVDTQYF. Written as DNA, the CDR3 is TGTGCCAGCAGCTTAACACTCGTCGATACGCAGTATTTT. The entire variable domain, with the rest obtained from reference TRBV7-3 and TRBJ2-3, is as follows: GAGVSQTPSNKVTEKGKYVELRCDPISGHTALYWYRQSLGQGPEFLIYFQGTGAADDSGLPNDRFFAVRPEGSVSTLKIQRTERGDSAVYLCASSLTLVDTQYFGPGTRLTVL.

V is TRBV27 and J is TRBJ2-7; D is perhaps TRBD2 (5 bases). Trimming removed 6 bases from V and 0 bases from J, with 12 bases in between. The CDR3 has 14 amino acids. Germline-derived CDR1 and CDR2 are MNHEY and SMNVEV (reference sequence). The CDR3 DNA reads TGTGCCAGCAGCCTAATAGGGAGCTCCTACGAGCAGTACTTC. Its protein is CASSLIGSSYEQYF.

The chain combines TRBV6-6 with TRBJ1-3; unclear D gene. V was trimmed by 7 bases and J by 8 bases, leaving 12 bases between them. The germline gives CDR1 MNHNY, CDR2 SVGAGI (reference sequence). The CDR3 is made up of 12 amino acids. The CDR3 here is CASTPRGDTIYF. As DNA, the CDR3 is TGTGCCAGCACCCCGCGAGGTGACACCATATATTTT.

V gene TRBV9 combines with J gene TRBJ1-1, with D perhaps matching TRBD1 (6 bases). From germline, CDR1 is SGDLS and CDR2 YYNGEE. The V end was cut by 3 bases, the J end by 0 bases, with 12 bases between. This CDR3 has 15 residues. As DNA, the CDR3 is TGTGCCAGCAGCGGGGGACACAGTATGAACACTGAAGCTTTCTTT. It codes for CASSGGHSMNTEAFF.

This clonotype turned up a few times. J is TRBJ2-1 and V is TRBV19, with 8 bases lining up with TRBD1. The CDR3 runs to 13 residues. Germline lookup yields CDR1 LNHDA and CDR2 SQIVND (reference sequence). Germline trimming cut 4 bases from V and 8 bases from J; bases unmatched to any gene: 4. The CDR3 loop is CASSNLDRDEQFF. The CDR3 nucleotides read TGTGCCAGTAGTAACCTGGACAGGGATGAGCAGTTCTTC.

This clonotype showed up many times. The V and J genes are TRBV20-1 and TRBJ2-7; D is unclear. This CDR3 spans 13 amino acids. V lost 3 bases, J lost 0 bases, and 9 bases lay in between. The germline CDR1 and CDR2 sequences are DFQATT and SNEGSKA (reference sequence). The CDR3 loop is CSARDVISYEQYF. CDR3 DNA sequence: TGCAGTGCTAGGGACGTTATCTCCTACGAGCAGTACTTC.

In its sample, this clonotype was seen a few times. The chain has TRBV6-1 and TRBJ1-2; D perhaps matches TRBD1 (6 bases). The CDR3 loop spans 15 amino acids. V dropped 2 bases and J dropped 8 bases, with 18 bases sitting between them. Germline lookup yields CDR1 MNHNS and CDR2 SASEGT. The CDR3 DNA follows: TGTGCCAGCAGTGAAACCACAACAGGGATAGGAGGCTACACCTTC. It encodes CASSETTTGIGGYTF.

This rearrangement joins TRBV29-1 to TRBJ1-1; 10 bases align to TRBD1. The V gene's germline CDR1 is SQVTM and CDR2 ANQGSEA. This CDR3 has 13 amino acids. V was clipped by 7 bases and J by 2 bases; unmatched bases: 4. CDR3 bases: TGCAGCGCTCGACAGGGGGCCAACACTGAAGCTTTCTTT. It yields the protein CSARQGANTEAFF.

This clonotype was observed at least ten times. In nucleotides, the CDR3 is TGTGCCAGCACCCCCGAGGGCTACAATGAGCAGTTCTTC. This encodes CASTPEGYNEQFF. The chain employs TRBV9 and TRBJ2-1; D is perhaps TRBD2 (5 bases). The CDR3 spans 13 residues. Germline lookup yields CDR1 SGDLS and CDR2 YYNGEE. V lost 6 bases and J lost 3, with 10 bases in between. The whole variable domain, remainder taken from reference TRBV9 and TRBJ2-1, is DSGVTQTPKHLITATGQRVTLRCSPRSGDLSVYWYQQSLDQGLQFLIQYYNGEERAKGNILERFSAQQFPDLHSELNLSSLELGDSALYFCASTPEGYNEQFFGPGTRLTVL.

This clonotype was detected many times. The chain carries TRBV7-6 and TRBJ1-3; D gene uncertain. Per the germline V gene, CDR1 is SGHVS and CDR2 is FNYEAQ. V was cut by 5 bases and J by 0 bases, with 11 bases left in between. The CDR3 loop spans 15 amino acids. For the CDR3, the DNA is TGTGCCAGCAGCGCGGCCACTTACTCTGGAAACACCATATATTTT. As protein: CASSAATYSGNTIYF.

The V gene is TRBV19, the J gene TRBJ2-7; D call uncertain. Per germline, CDR1 LNHDA and CDR2 SQIVND (reference sequence). V shed 3 bases and J shed 0 bases, with 6 bases lying between them. The CDR3 spans 13 residues. This chain's CDR3 is CASSITVSYEQYF. The DNA of the CDR3 is TGTGCCAGTAGTATCACAGTCTCCTACGAGCAGTACTTC.

This clonotype was seen a handful of times. The chain is built from TRBV19 and TRBJ1-2, with 11 nucleotides matching TRBD1. This CDR3 contains 14 residues. V was clipped by 5 bases and J by 4 bases; unmatched bases: 3. CDR1 is LNHDA and CDR2 is SQIVND in the germline V gene (reference sequence). The CDR3, as DNA: TGTGCCAGTAGTGGACAGGGGGCAGGCTATGGCTACACCTTC. Its translation: CASSGQGAGYGYTF.

V and J are TRBV7-9 and TRBJ2-1, with TRBD2 identical over 12 bases. The CDR3 extends over 16 amino acids. Trimming cost V 5 bases and J 9 bases; bases outside gene matches: 11. Germline values: CDR1 SEHNR, CDR2 FQNEAQ (reference sequence). DNA of the CDR3: TGTGCCAGCAGCGTATCGACTAGCGGGGGTACCGGTGAGCAGTTCTTC. Amino acid sequence: CASSVSTSGGTGEQFF.

This clonotype was picked up a small number of times. Here the CDR3 reads CASSRDRANNQPQHF. DNA of the CDR3: TGTGCCAGCTCACGGGACAGGGCCAACAATCAGCCCCAGCATTTT. The V gene is TRBV18, the J gene TRBJ1-5; 9 bases fit TRBD1. CDR1 and CDR2 (germline): KGHSH, LQKENI. This CDR3 spans 15 amino acids. Trimming cost V 4 bases and J 3 bases; bases outside gene matches: 4.

This clonotype showed up many times. This chain joins TRBV27 and TRBJ2-1, with TRBD2 identical over 8 bases. This CDR3 contains 15 residues. CDR1 and CDR2 (germline): MNHEY, SMNVEV (reference sequence). Trimming took 8 bases from V and 7 from J; bases not matched to a gene: 13. The CDR3 DNA follows: TGTGCCAGCTCGGCCCTGGCGGGGGGTGGTAATGAGCAGTTCTTC. Amino acids: CASSALAGGGNEQFF.

A few counts support this clonotype. V usage is TRBV14 and J usage is TRBJ2-3, with TRBD2 matching 16 bases. This CDR3 region has 16 residues. Germline V lookup: CDR1 SGHDN, CDR2 FVKESK. Germline trimming cut 3 bases from V and 8 bases from J; bases unmatched to any gene: 5. The CDR3, as DNA: TGTGCCAGCAGCCAGGGACTAGCGGGGGGGCTTGGTACGCAGTATTTT. Translating gives CASSQGLAGGLGTQYF.

This clonotype was seen many times. This rearrangement joins TRBV7-8 to TRBJ2-1; D is undetermined. The ends were cut back, 5 bases at V and 6 bases at J, with 11 bases in the middle. This CDR3 is built from 13 residues. In germline, CDR1 is SGHVS, CDR2 FQNEAQ. Written as DNA, the CDR3 is TGTGCCAGCAGCCCCGTGGGGTTCAATGAGCAGTTCTTC. It specifies CASSPVGFNEQFF.

CDR3 sequence reads: CASSPRPPRGRSVFF. DNA of the CDR3: TGTGCCAGCTCACCGAGACCCCCACGGGGGCGTTCGGTGTTCTTC. The chain is built from TRBV18 and TRBJ2-1; either TRBD1 or TRBD2 may supply D (6 bases each). The CDR3 covers 15 residues. V was shortened by 3 bases and J by 15 bases, with 24 bases between the two germline ends. CDR1 is KGHSH and CDR2 is LQKENI in the germline V gene.

This clonotype was found many times. The J gene is TRBJ2-7, the V gene TRBV15; 8 bases match TRBD2. This CDR3 comprises 16 residues. Per the germline V gene, CDR1 is LNHNV and CDR2 is YYDKDF (reference sequence). Unmatched junction bases numbered 17, after V lost 5 bases and J lost 8 bases. Here the CDR3 DNA reads TGTGCCACCAGCGCCCGAGGAGCGGGGGACCTACTGAAGCAGTACTTC. Amino acids: CATSARGAGDLLKQYF.